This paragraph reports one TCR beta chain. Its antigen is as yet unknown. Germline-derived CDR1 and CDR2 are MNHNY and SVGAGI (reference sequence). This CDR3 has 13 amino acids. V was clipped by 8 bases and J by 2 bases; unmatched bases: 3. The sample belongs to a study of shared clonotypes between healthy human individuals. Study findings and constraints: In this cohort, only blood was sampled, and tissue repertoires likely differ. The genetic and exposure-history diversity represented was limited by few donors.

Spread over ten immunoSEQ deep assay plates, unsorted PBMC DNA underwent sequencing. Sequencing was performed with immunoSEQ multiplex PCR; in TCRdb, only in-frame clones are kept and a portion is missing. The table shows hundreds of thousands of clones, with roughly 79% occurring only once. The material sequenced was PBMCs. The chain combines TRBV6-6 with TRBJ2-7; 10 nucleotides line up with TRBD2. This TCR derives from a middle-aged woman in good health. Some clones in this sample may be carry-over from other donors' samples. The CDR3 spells CASGTSGTYEQYF. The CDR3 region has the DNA TGTGCCAGCGGTACTAGCGGGACCTACGAGCAGTACTTC.